Listed below are T cell receptor beta chains from one sample, sequenced in a study of T cell responses to AZD1222 COVID-19 vaccine. The assay was immunoSEQ multiplex PCR, and TCRdb's table has in-frame clones only and misses some. The profile shows 70,000 or so clones, 88% of them singletons. The sequencing used peripheral blood, collected on day 0 of AZD1222 vaccination. The receptors here all came from an adult in good health. The CDR3 runs from the conserved cysteine through the conserved F or W. Fields, in order: V gene, J gene, D gene, clone size, CDR3 protein, CDR3 DNA. The D gene is left open where the match is weak. Some rows mark clone size as missing; the rest say once, few, many or name a class of expanded clone.

v_call: TRBV27
j_call: TRBJ2-3
d_call: TRBD2
clone_size: -
cdr3_aa: CASLSGSANTDTQYF
cdr3_nt: TGTGCCAGTCTTAGCGGGAGCGCCAACACAGATACGCAGTATTTT

v_call: TRBV10-3
j_call: TRBJ2-5
d_call: TRBD1
clone_size: -
cdr3_aa: CATGRAGPGTGGRETQYF
cdr3_nt: TGTGCCACCGGGCGGGCCGGCCCCGGGACAGGGGGTCGGGAGACCCAGTACTTC

v_call: TRBV24-1
j_call: TRBJ2-2
d_call: -
clone_size: -
cdr3_aa: CATGTPNTGELFF
cdr3_nt: TGTGCCACCGGCACTCCGAACACCGGGGAGCTGTTTTTT

v_call: TRBV14
j_call: TRBJ2-7
d_call: TRBD1
clone_size: -
cdr3_aa: CASSQRTGGLYEQYF
cdr3_nt: TGTGCCAGCAGCCAGAGGACAGGGGGCTTGTACGAGCAGTACTTC

v_call: TRBV4-2
j_call: TRBJ2-1
d_call: TRBD2
clone_size: -
cdr3_aa: CASSQEGLAGFSYNEQFF
cdr3_nt: TGTGCCAGCAGCCAAGAGGGACTAGCGGGGTTCTCCTACAATGAGCAGTTCTTC

v_call: TRBV3-1/TRBV3-2
j_call: TRBJ1-1
d_call: -
clone_size: once
cdr3_aa: CASSTTVNTEAFF
cdr3_nt: TGTGCCAGCAGCACGACGGTGAACACTGAAGCTTTCTTT

v_call: TRBV6-5
j_call: TRBJ1-1
d_call: TRBD1
clone_size: -
cdr3_aa: CASSARAGGVGAFF
cdr3_nt: TGTGCCAGCAGCGCTAGAGCAGGGGGCGTAGGGGCTTTCTTT

v_call: TRBV6-1
j_call: TRBJ2-2
d_call: -
clone_size: -
cdr3_aa: CASSEVGLTNTGELFF
cdr3_nt: TGTGCCAGCAGTGAAGTCGGACTGACGAACACCGGGGAGCTGTTTTTT

v_call: TRBV14
j_call: TRBJ2-3
d_call: -
clone_size: -
cdr3_aa: CASSQDSPVMSSSTDTQYF
cdr3_nt: TGTGCCAGCAGCCAAGATAGCCCGGTTATGAGCAGTAGCACAGATACGCAGTATTTT

v_call: TRBV7-6
j_call: TRBJ2-5
d_call: -
clone_size: -
cdr3_aa: CASSLSASDQETQYF
cdr3_nt: TGTGCCAGCAGCTTGTCAGCAAGCGATCAAGAGACCCAGTACTTC

v_call: TRBV10-2
j_call: TRBJ1-6
d_call: -
clone_size: -
cdr3_aa: CAARTEISFNSPLHF
cdr3_nt: TGCGCCGCGCGGACAGAAATATCGTTTAATTCACCCCTCCACTTT

v_call: TRBV11-2
j_call: TRBJ1-4
d_call: -
clone_size: few
cdr3_aa: CASSFTGPNEKLFF
cdr3_nt: TGTGCCAGCAGCTTCACAGGGCCTAATGAAAAACTGTTTTTT

v_call: TRBV24-1
j_call: TRBJ1-2
d_call: -
clone_size: once
cdr3_aa: CATSEGQSGYTF
cdr3_nt: TGTGCCACCAGTGAAGGACAGAGCGGGTACACCTTC

v_call: TRBV6-5
j_call: TRBJ2-5
d_call: -
clone_size: -
cdr3_aa: CASTRQLQETQYF
cdr3_nt: TGTGCCAGCACACGACAGTTACAAGAGACCCAGTACTTC

v_call: TRBV28
j_call: TRBJ1-2
d_call: TRBD1
clone_size: -
cdr3_aa: CASSFEGGFNYGYTF
cdr3_nt: TGTGCCAGCAGTTTCGAAGGGGGCTTTAACTATGGCTACACCTTC

v_call: TRBV9
j_call: TRBJ2-3
d_call: TRBD2
clone_size: many
cdr3_aa: CANELAGGTDTQYF
cdr3_nt: TGTGCCAACGAGCTAGCGGGGGGAACAGATACGCAGTATTTT

v_call: TRBV19
j_call: TRBJ1-5
d_call: -
clone_size: few
cdr3_aa: CASKRDIGNQPQHF
cdr3_nt: TGTGCCTCAAAAAGGGACATTGGCAATCAGCCCCAGCATTTT

v_call: TRBV6-2/TRBV6-3
j_call: TRBJ2-3
d_call: TRBD1
clone_size: once
cdr3_aa: CASSRGITDTQYF
cdr3_nt: TGTGCCAGCAGCAGGGGGATTACAGATACGCAGTATTTT

v_call: TRBV4-3
j_call: TRBJ2-7
d_call: -
clone_size: -
cdr3_aa: CASSRGAGTYEQYF
cdr3_nt: TGCGCCAGCAGCCGGGGCGCGGGTACCTACGAGCAGTACTTC

v_call: TRBV3-1/TRBV3-2
j_call: TRBJ1-6
d_call: -
clone_size: -
cdr3_aa: CASSHLAGDNSPLHF
cdr3_nt: TGTGCCAGCAGCCACCTGGCAGGGGATAATTCACCCCTCCACTTT

v_call: TRBV6-5
j_call: TRBJ1-6
d_call: -
clone_size: -
cdr3_aa: CATRRSVSPLHF
cdr3_nt: TGTGCCACCAGGCGATCGGTTTCACCCCTCCACTTT

v_call: TRBV28
j_call: TRBJ1-3
d_call: -
clone_size: once
cdr3_aa: CASSFSRGLRRVSGNTIYF
cdr3_nt: TGTGCCAGCAGTTTCTCCCGCGGCCTCCGACGGGTCTCTGGAAACACCATATATTTT

v_call: TRBV7-9
j_call: TRBJ1-6
d_call: TRBD1
clone_size: -
cdr3_aa: CASSHGGTGDSSYNSPLHF
cdr3_nt: TGTGCCAGCAGCCACGGGGGGACAGGGGACAGCTCCTATAATTCACCCCTCCACTTT

v_call: TRBV6-5
j_call: TRBJ2-1
d_call: -
clone_size: -
cdr3_aa: CASRVPSTDEQFF
cdr3_nt: TGTGCCAGCCGCGTCCCGTCAACTGATGAGCAGTTCTTC

v_call: TRBV28
j_call: TRBJ2-7
d_call: -
clone_size: -
cdr3_aa: CASSTSKVRHYYEQYF
cdr3_nt: TGTGCCAGCAGTACCTCCAAGGTCAGGCACTACTACGAGCAGTACTTC

v_call: TRBV28
j_call: TRBJ1-3
d_call: -
clone_size: -
cdr3_aa: CASSLGQPSLNTIYF
cdr3_nt: TGTGCCAGCAGCCTGGGGCAGCCGAGTTTAAACACCATATATTTT

v_call: TRBV4-1
j_call: TRBJ2-1
d_call: TRBD2
clone_size: -
cdr3_aa: CASSQDRLAPTNEQFF
cdr3_nt: TGCGCCAGCAGCCAAGACCGACTAGCGCCGACCAATGAGCAGTTCTTC

v_call: TRBV12-3/TRBV12-4
j_call: TRBJ1-2
d_call: TRBD1
clone_size: -
cdr3_aa: CASSGTGNGYTF
cdr3_nt: TGTGCCAGCAGTGGGACAGGGAATGGCTACACCTTC

v_call: TRBV5-4
j_call: TRBJ2-7
d_call: -
clone_size: -
cdr3_aa: CASSTGPGSYEQYF
cdr3_nt: TGTGCCAGCAGCACCGGGCCGGGCTCCTACGAGCAGTACTTC

v_call: TRBV27
j_call: TRBJ1-2
d_call: TRBD1
clone_size: -
cdr3_aa: CASGDRGLNYGYTF
cdr3_nt: TGTGCCAGCGGGGACAGGGGGCTAAACTATGGCTACACCTTC

v_call: TRBV30
j_call: TRBJ1-5
d_call: -
clone_size: -
cdr3_aa: CAWINRELYSNQPQHF
cdr3_nt: TGTGCCTGGATTAACAGGGAACTCTATAGCAATCAGCCCCAGCATTTT

v_call: TRBV7-2
j_call: TRBJ2-2
d_call: -
clone_size: -
cdr3_aa: CASSATRTGELFF
cdr3_nt: TGTGCCAGCAGCGCAACCCGGACCGGGGAGCTGTTTTTT

v_call: TRBV6-5
j_call: TRBJ1-2
d_call: -
clone_size: -
cdr3_aa: CASSSGRNLYGYTF
cdr3_nt: TGTGCCAGCAGCTCTGGACGTAACCTCTATGGCTACACCTTC

v_call: TRBV15
j_call: TRBJ1-5
d_call: -
clone_size: -
cdr3_aa: CATSEKWYGNQPQHF
cdr3_nt: TGTGCCACCAGCGAAAAGTGGTATGGCAATCAGCCCCAGCATTTT

v_call: TRBV29-1
j_call: TRBJ2-7
d_call: -
clone_size: -
cdr3_aa: CSVLSAAYEQYF
cdr3_nt: TGCAGCGTTCTAAGTGCCGCCTACGAGCAGTACTTC

v_call: TRBV5-1
j_call: TRBJ1-2
d_call: TRBD1
clone_size: -
cdr3_aa: CASSLTGANYGYTF
cdr3_nt: TGCGCCAGCAGCCTGACAGGGGCTAACTATGGCTACACCTTC

v_call: TRBV6-5
j_call: TRBJ1-3
d_call: -
clone_size: -
cdr3_aa: CASSPGHSGNTIYF
cdr3_nt: TGTGCCAGCAGCCCGGGGCACTCTGGAAACACCATATATTTT

v_call: TRBV5-1
j_call: TRBJ1-3
d_call: -
clone_size: -
cdr3_aa: CASSLGVGEENTIYF
cdr3_nt: TGCGCCAGCAGCTTGGGTGTGGGGGAAGAAAACACCATATATTTT

v_call: TRBV6-6
j_call: TRBJ2-2
d_call: TRBD1
clone_size: -
cdr3_aa: CASGGQGYGELFF
cdr3_nt: TGTGCCAGCGGCGGACAGGGCTACGGGGAGCTGTTTTTT

v_call: TRBV5-1
j_call: TRBJ2-2
d_call: -
clone_size: few
cdr3_aa: CASSLRESNTGELFF
cdr3_nt: TGCGCCAGCAGCCTGAGAGAATCAAACACCGGGGAGCTGTTTTTT

v_call: TRBV4-1
j_call: TRBJ1-4
d_call: -
clone_size: -
cdr3_aa: CASSLLFGEKLFF
cdr3_nt: TGCGCCAGCAGCCTCTTATTCGGGGAAAAACTGTTTTTT